These 30 T cell receptor beta chains were all obtained from the same sample, sequenced in a study of cytotoxic CD8 clonotypes in ibrutinib-treated CLL. The assay was immunoSEQ multiplex PCR, and TCRdb's table has in-frame clones only and misses some. The repertoire holds about 300,000 clones, with 70% to 80% as singletons. The sequencing used PBMCs, collected at disease progression, from a patient treated with ibrutinib. These receptors originate from a human donor with chronic lymphocytic leukemia.

The rearrangement links TRBV27 to TRBJ1-4; D possibly corresponds to TRBD1 (5 bases). The CDR3 length is 14 residues. Germline CDR1 is MNHEY and CDR2 is SMNVEV (reference sequence). The V end lost 5 bases, the J end lost 0 bases, and 7 bases lay between the germline ends. CDR3 nucleotide sequence: TGTGCCAGCAGTAGAGGGGCAACTAATGAAAAACTGTTTTTT. It yields the protein CASSRGATNEKLFF.

A few counts support this clone. This chain joins TRBV7-2 and TRBJ2-7, with 9 bases fitting TRBD1. V trimming: 6 bases; J trimming: 4 bases; junction bases outside the gene matches: 4. This CDR3 is built from 13 residues. Germline V gives CDR1 SGHTA, CDR2 FQGNSA. CDR3 nucleotides: TGTGCCAGCAGGCGGACAGGGGAGTACGAGCAGTACTTC. Protein sequence: CASRRTGEYEQYF.

The J gene is TRBJ2-1, the V gene TRBV7-2, with TRBD2 matching 11 bases. The germline V gene has CDR1 SGHTA and CDR2 FQGNSA. The CDR3 has 15 residues. V dropped 6 bases and J dropped 7; count of bases not matched to a gene: 8. The CDR3 loop reads CASRLSGGAWNEQFF. CDR3 coding DNA: TGTGCCAGCAGACTTAGCGGGGGGGCTTGGAATGAGCAGTTCTTC. Based on the CDR3 plus reference TRBV7-2 and TRBJ2-1, the full variable domain is GAGVSQSPSNKVTEKGKDVELRCDPISGHTALYWYRQSLGQGLEFLIYFQGNSAPDKSGLPSDRFSAERTGGSVSTLTIQRTQQEDSAVYLCASRLSGGAWNEQFFGPGTRLTVL.

The J gene is TRBJ2-1, the V gene TRBV9; D perhaps matches TRBD1 (6 bases). Looked up from germline, CDR1 is SGDLS and CDR2 is YYNGEE. Trimming took 3 bases from V and 16 from J, leaving 20 bases between them. The CDR3 totals 13 residues. CDR3 region: CASSGGWGLRVFF. The CDR3 bases are TGTGCCAGCAGCGGTGGATGGGGGCTTCGTGTTTTCTTC.

For this clone: Being one base from a much bigger clone, this may be a read error. V gene TRBV5-1 combines with J gene TRBJ2-2, with D uncertain. The germline V gene encodes CDR1 SGHRS and CDR2 YFSETQ. V was cut by 0 bases and J by 5 bases, with 5 bases left in between. The CDR3 runs to 13 residues. The CDR3, as DNA: TGCGCCAGCAGCTTGGCCGTGACCGGGGAGCTGTTTTTT. It encodes CASSLAVTGELFF.

The V gene is TRBV15, the J gene TRBJ1-4; D is unclear. The length of the CDR3 is 17 residues. Germline CDR1 is LNHNV and CDR2 is YYDKDF (reference sequence). V lost 3 bases to trimming and J lost 7 bases, with 21 bases between them. The CDR3 DNA sequence: TGTGCCACCAGCAGCGAAGTTAAACTGCTGACGGGTGAAAAACTGTTTTTT. It encodes CATSSEVKLLTGEKLFF.

The V call is TRBV18, the J call TRBJ1-6; tentative D call: TRBD1 (5 bases). The V and J ends lost 6 bases and 9 bases respectively, with 12 bases between them. This CDR3 region has 13 residues. Germline V gene sequence: CDR1 KGHSH, CDR2 LQKENI. CDR3: CASSLDRVSPLHF. CDR3 DNA sequence: TGTGCCAGCTCTCTAGACAGAGTTTCACCCCTCCACTTT.

The chain joins TRBV7-9 to TRBJ2-5; D uncertain. Germline V CDR1 and CDR2: SEHNR, FQNEAQ (reference sequence). V was pared by 7 bases and J by 5 bases, with 8 bases between. This CDR3 comprises 11 residues. DNA for the CDR3: TGTGCCAGCACCTCCTTGGAGACCCAGTACTTC. This gives the protein CASTSLETQYF.

The V gene is TRBV11-2, the J gene TRBJ2-1; TRBD2 is a possible D gene (5 bases). The germline gives CDR1 SGHAT, CDR2 FQNNGV. V was cut by 1 base and J by 2 bases, with 12 bases left in between. This CDR3 comprises 16 residues. CDR3: CASSLVVGAAYNEQFF. CDR3 sequence (DNA): TGTGCCAGCAGCTTAGTAGTTGGAGCGGCCTACAATGAGCAGTTCTTC.

V is TRBV20-1 and J is TRBJ2-3; perhaps TRBD1 as D (6 bases). Trimming removed 4 bases at V and 8 bases at J, with 10 bases between. Germline CDR1 is DFQATT and CDR2 is SNEGSKA (reference sequence). The CDR3 consists of 11 residues. CDR3 sequence: CSAIVGGTQYF. The DNA of the CDR3 is TGCAGTGCTATCGTAGGGGGTACGCAGTATTTT.

The chain couples TRBV19 to TRBJ1-6; TRBD1 matches at 8 bases. Trimming took 6 bases from V and 7 from J; bases not matched to a gene: 8. Germline CDR1 LNHDA, CDR2 SQIVND (reference sequence). The CDR3 is 15 amino acids. The DNA for the CDR3 is TGTGCCAGTAGGCGACAGGGGAAGATAAATTCACCCCTCCACTTT. It translates to CASRRQGKINSPLHF.

The table lists this clone with a few counts. As DNA, the CDR3 is TGTGCCAGCAGCTTTCAAGCGGGCCCTCGGGAGACCCAGTACTTC. It yields the protein CASSFQAGPRETQYF. The chain recombines TRBV7-2 with TRBJ2-5; maybe TRBD2 (6 bases). From germline, CDR1 is SGHTA and CDR2 FQGNSA. V was pared by 3 bases and J by 5 bases, with 16 bases between. This CDR3 spans 15 amino acids. Full variable domain (missing parts from reference TRBV7-2 and TRBJ2-5): GAGVSQSPSNKVTEKGKDVELRCDPISGHTALYWYRQSLGQGLEFLIYFQGNSAPDKSGLPSDRFSAERTGGSVSTLTIQRTQQEDSAVYLCASSFQAGPRETQYFGPGTRLLVL.

The CDR3 nucleotides are TGTGCCAGCACTACTAGCGGGAAGGGGGATACGCAGTATTTT. This gives the protein CASTTSGKGDTQYF. This sequence joins TRBV28 and TRBJ2-3; 10 nucleotides line up with TRBD2. CDR1 and CDR2 (germline): MDHEN, SYDVKM. V lost 7 bases to trimming and J lost 6 bases; unmatched junction nucleotides: 7. This CDR3 region has 14 residues.

The chain employs TRBV7-3 and TRBJ2-1, with 9 bases fitting TRBD1. The CDR3 has 16 residues. V lost 4 bases, J lost 8 bases, and 12 bases stayed unmatched. Germline V CDR1 and CDR2: SGHTA, FQGTGA. Written as DNA, the CDR3 is TGTGCCAGCAGCTCGACCGGGACAGGGTTTATGGATGAGCAGTTCTTC. This sequence encodes CASSSTGTGFMDEQFF.

This chain links TRBV15 with TRBJ2-2, with TRBD2 matching over 10 bases. CDR1 LNHNV and CDR2 YYDKDF come from the germline V gene (reference sequence). V lost 1 base, J lost 1 base, and 6 bases stayed unmatched. The CDR3 has 18 residues. As DNA, the CDR3 is TGTGCCACCAGCAGAGGACTAGCGGGCGCCCTGAACACCGGGGAGCTGTTTTTT. The encoded protein is CATSRGLAGALNTGELFF.

The J gene is TRBJ2-3, the V gene TRBV4-1; D uncertain. From germline, CDR1 is MGHRA and CDR2 YSYEKL. Deletions cut 0 bases from V and 6 bases from J, with 13 bases between. CDR3 length: 15 residues. The CDR3 spells CASSQDNRLQDTQYF. The CDR3, as DNA: TGCGCCAGCAGCCAAGATAACAGACTTCAGGATACGCAGTATTTT.

V and J are TRBV11-2 and TRBJ2-5, with D possibly TRBD1 on 5 matching bases. V gave up 3 bases and J gave up 5 bases, with 13 bases separating them. The CDR3 covers 14 residues. Germline values: CDR1 SGHAT, CDR2 FQNNGV. The CDR3 spells CASSLGQGRETQYF. Written as DNA, the CDR3 is TGTGCCAGCAGCTTGGGGCAAGGCCGGGAGACCCAGTACTTC.

The chain couples TRBV10-3 to TRBJ2-1, with 10 positions matching TRBD2. CDR1 and CDR2 (germline): ENHRY, SYGVKD. CDR3 length: 15 amino acids. J was trimmed by 5 bases and V by 4 bases; bases with no gene match: 5. CDR3 sequence reads: CAISGEGLANNEQFF. The CDR3 DNA follows: TGTGCCATCAGTGGTGAGGGACTAGCGAACAATGAGCAGTTCTTC.

The J gene is TRBJ2-7, the V gene TRBV19; the match to TRBD1 covers 7 bases. The germline gives CDR1 LNHDA, CDR2 SQIVND (reference sequence). The CDR3 is 15 amino acids. V trimming: 8 bases; J trimming: 1 base; junction bases outside the gene matches: 11. CDR3 sequence (DNA): TGTGCCAGTGCTCTGGACAGGCGAAAATCCTACGAGCAGTACTTC. Protein: CASALDRRKSYEQYF.

This chain joins TRBV5-4 and TRBJ2-2; 8 nucleotides match TRBD2. The germline V gene has CDR1 SGHNT and CDR2 YYREEE (reference sequence). The CDR3 is 15 amino acids. Losses at the gene ends were 4 bases for V and 0 bases for J; bases not matched to a gene: 2. DNA of the CDR3: TGTGCCAGCAGCCCCGGGAGGGCGAACACCGGGGAGCTGTTTTTT. Translating gives CASSPGRANTGELFF.

This clone came up a few times. The chain couples TRBV18 to TRBJ2-2, with TRBD1 identical over 9 bases. J lost 5 bases, V lost 3 bases, and 4 bases had no gene match. In germline, CDR1 is KGHSH, CDR2 LQKENI. CDR3 length: 15 residues. CDR3 sequence reads: CASSPRTGVTGELFF. The CDR3 DNA reads as TGTGCCAGCTCACCTCGGACAGGGGTTACCGGGGAGCTGTTTTTT.

In its sample, this clone was seen a few times. This chain links TRBV29-1 with TRBJ2-7; 10 bases align to TRBD1. The CDR3 contains 14 residues. The germline gives CDR1 SQVTM, CDR2 ANQGSEA. V shed 6 bases, J shed 2 bases, and the junction held 7 bases outside the gene matches. CDR3 protein: CSVGDRGVTYEQYF. DNA for the CDR3: TGCAGCGTCGGGGACAGGGGCGTCACCTACGAGCAGTACTTC.

J is TRBJ2-5 and V is TRBV29-1; weak D call: TRBD1 (5 bases). The V and J ends lost 3 bases and 5 bases respectively, with 10 bases between them. Looked up from germline, CDR1 is SQVTM and CDR2 is ANQGSEA. The CDR3 has 12 amino acids. The CDR3 reads CSVDRDAETQYF. CDR3 coding DNA: TGCAGCGTTGACAGGGATGCGGAGACCCAGTACTTC.

This sequence joins TRBV19 and TRBJ1-2; D perhaps matches TRBD1 (5 bases). This CDR3 contains 15 residues. Germline CDR1 reads LNHDA; CDR2 reads SQIVND (reference sequence). Trimming pared 5 bases from V and 4 bases from J, leaving 17 bases between. The CDR3 DNA sequence: TGTGCCAGTAGTGCGAAGGGAGGGACCGTCTATGGCTACACCTTC. Translation: CASSAKGGTVYGYTF.

Of note for this clone: Other DNA sequences within the sample encode an identical CDR3. V and J are TRBV7-9 and TRBJ1-2, with TRBD1 matching over 8 bases. Germline CDR1 is SEHNR and CDR2 is FQNEAQ (reference sequence). V was clipped by 5 bases and J by 4 bases; unmatched bases: 6. This CDR3 contains 14 residues. The CDR3 region has the DNA TGTGCCAGCAGCCCAACAGGGGGAGGCTATGGCTACACCTTC. It specifies CASSPTGGGYGYTF.

The V gene is TRBV27, the J gene TRBJ1-2; D is perhaps TRBD1 (6 bases). Germline lookup yields CDR1 MNHEY and CDR2 SMNVEV (reference sequence). This CDR3 has 14 residues. V was pared by 3 bases and J by 7 bases, with 15 bases between. CDR3 sequence (DNA): TGTGCCAGCAGTTTCCGAGGACAGACCGTTGGCTACACCTTC. This translates into CASSFRGQTVGYTF.

This sequence joins TRBV6-5 and TRBJ1-1; a weak D match, TRBD1 (5 bases). Germline V lookup: CDR1 MNHEY, CDR2 SVGAGI. V dropped 7 bases and J dropped 2 bases, with 17 bases sitting between them. This CDR3 is built from 15 residues. The CDR3 sequence is CASIRSIGVNTEAFF. As DNA, the CDR3 is TGTGCCAGCATACGATCGATAGGGGTAAACACTGAAGCTTTCTTT.

The rearrangement links TRBV20-1 to TRBJ2-1, with D hard to call. Germline CDR1 reads DFQATT; CDR2 reads SNEGSKA (reference sequence). The CDR3 is 10 amino acids. The germline V and J ends were trimmed by 6 bases and 10 bases, with 10 bases remaining between them. The CDR3 sequence is CSALVREQFF. Here the CDR3 DNA reads TGCAGTGCACTCGTTCGCGAGCAGTTCTTC.

The gene calls are TRBV11-2 and TRBJ2-7; D may match TRBD1 or TRBD2 (5 bases each). Deletions cut 2 bases from V and 2 bases from J, with 13 bases between. CDR3 length equals 15 residues. CDR1 is SGHAT and CDR2 is FQNNGV in the germline V gene. The CDR3 DNA sequence: TGTGCCAGCAGCTTATTTCGGGGCATCCCCTACGAGCAGTACTTC. It specifies CASSLFRGIPYEQYF.

V is TRBV11-2 and J is TRBJ2-1; 8 bases line up with TRBD1. J gave up 12 bases and V 5 bases, and 3 bases lay outside the gene matches. The CDR3 loop spans 11 amino acids. CDR1 and CDR2 from the germline V gene are SGHAT and FQNNGV. CDR3 nucleotide sequence: TGTGCCAGCAGCGGACAGGGAGGGCAGTTCTTC. This translates into CASSGQGGQFF.